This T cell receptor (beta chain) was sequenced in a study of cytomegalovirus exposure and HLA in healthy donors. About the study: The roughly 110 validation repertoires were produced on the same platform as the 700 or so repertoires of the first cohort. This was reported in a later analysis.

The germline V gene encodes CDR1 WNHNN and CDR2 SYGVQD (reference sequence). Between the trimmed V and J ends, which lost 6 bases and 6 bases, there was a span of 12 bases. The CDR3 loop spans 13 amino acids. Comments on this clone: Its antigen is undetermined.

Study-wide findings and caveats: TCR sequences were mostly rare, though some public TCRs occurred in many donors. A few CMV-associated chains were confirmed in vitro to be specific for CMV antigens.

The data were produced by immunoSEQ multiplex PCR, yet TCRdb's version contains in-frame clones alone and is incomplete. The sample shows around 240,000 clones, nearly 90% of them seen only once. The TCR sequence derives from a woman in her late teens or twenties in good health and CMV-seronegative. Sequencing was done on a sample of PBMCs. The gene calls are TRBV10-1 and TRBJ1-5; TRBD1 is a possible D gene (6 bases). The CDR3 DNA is TGCGCCAGCAGCCGTACAGGGATTCAGCCCCAGCATTTT. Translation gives CASSRTGIQPQHF.